This is a list of T cell receptor beta chains from one sample in a study of radiotherapy plus CTLA-4 blockade in lung cancer. Assay: immunoSEQ multiplex PCR; the TCRdb copy retains only in-frame clones and omits some. The table records 40,000 to 50,000 clones, more than 60% of them present only once. Sequenced here: peripheral blood, sampled from a patient treated with radiotherapy plus ipilimumab. These receptors were collected from a human donor with non-small cell lung cancer who had stable disease on radiotherapy plus ipilimumab. CDR3s include the opening cysteine and the closing phenylalanine or tryptophan. Each record gives: V gene, J gene, CDR3 protein.

v_call: TRBV7-2; j_call: TRBJ1-5; cdr3_aa: CASSFDQGRNQPQHF
v_call: TRBV18; j_call: TRBJ2-7; cdr3_aa: CASSPPSGGNEQYF
v_call: TRBV5-6; j_call: TRBJ2-6; cdr3_aa: CASSPLSSSGANVLTF
v_call: TRBV6-6; j_call: TRBJ2-1; cdr3_aa: CASSPGNYNEQFF
v_call: TRBV18; j_call: TRBJ1-2; cdr3_aa: CASSPTGQYGYTF
v_call: TRBV4-1; j_call: TRBJ1-2; cdr3_aa: CASSQDRAGTNYGYTF
v_call: TRBV5-1; j_call: TRBJ2-7; cdr3_aa: CASSSRTGEQYF
v_call: TRBV5-5; j_call: TRBJ2-2; cdr3_aa: CASSYRLAITGELFF
v_call: TRBV4-1; j_call: TRBJ1-1; cdr3_aa: CASSQETLNTEAFF
v_call: TRBV7-3; j_call: TRBJ1-1; cdr3_aa: CASSGGGRTEAFF
v_call: TRBV10-1; j_call: TRBJ2-7; cdr3_aa: CASSDKGERGAYEQYF
v_call: TRBV5-4; j_call: TRBJ2-3; cdr3_aa: CASSLAGMYTQYF
v_call: TRBV10-3; j_call: TRBJ1-3; cdr3_aa: CAISETGSSGNTIYF
v_call: TRBV4-1; j_call: TRBJ2-7; cdr3_aa: CASSLPSGGASYEQYF